The present entry profiles one TCR beta chain with its context. This CDR3 comprises 15 residues. Germline V gives CDR1 SEHNR, CDR2 FQNEAQ (reference sequence). This entry is derived from a study of cytotoxic CD8 clonotypes in ibrutinib-treated CLL. Study details: IGHV unmutated fewer than 18; relapsed/refractory around twelve; treatment-naive over 14. Average yields of about 260,000 productive templates and 94,082 productive rearrangements characterized the samples.

Target depth was 1 in 200,000 to 1 in 1 million T cells, about 10x per clonotype. The repertoire was sequenced with immunoSEQ multiplex PCR; TCRdb's copy has only in-frame clones and lacks some. This repertoire shows fewer than 30,000 clones, 68% found once; its top ten account for about 29%. Source: PBMCs, taken after 24 months of ibrutinib treatment. V usage is TRBV7-9 and J usage is TRBJ2-5; D may match TRBD1 or TRBD2 (5 bases each). TRBJ2-7 matches the DNA end more closely, so the J call is doubtful. This sequence was found in a human donor with chronic lymphocytic leukemia. The CDR3 region is CASLPQGRGSYEQYF. The CDR3 DNA is TGTGCCAGCCTACCGCAGGGTCGGGGCTCCTACGAGCAGTACTTC.